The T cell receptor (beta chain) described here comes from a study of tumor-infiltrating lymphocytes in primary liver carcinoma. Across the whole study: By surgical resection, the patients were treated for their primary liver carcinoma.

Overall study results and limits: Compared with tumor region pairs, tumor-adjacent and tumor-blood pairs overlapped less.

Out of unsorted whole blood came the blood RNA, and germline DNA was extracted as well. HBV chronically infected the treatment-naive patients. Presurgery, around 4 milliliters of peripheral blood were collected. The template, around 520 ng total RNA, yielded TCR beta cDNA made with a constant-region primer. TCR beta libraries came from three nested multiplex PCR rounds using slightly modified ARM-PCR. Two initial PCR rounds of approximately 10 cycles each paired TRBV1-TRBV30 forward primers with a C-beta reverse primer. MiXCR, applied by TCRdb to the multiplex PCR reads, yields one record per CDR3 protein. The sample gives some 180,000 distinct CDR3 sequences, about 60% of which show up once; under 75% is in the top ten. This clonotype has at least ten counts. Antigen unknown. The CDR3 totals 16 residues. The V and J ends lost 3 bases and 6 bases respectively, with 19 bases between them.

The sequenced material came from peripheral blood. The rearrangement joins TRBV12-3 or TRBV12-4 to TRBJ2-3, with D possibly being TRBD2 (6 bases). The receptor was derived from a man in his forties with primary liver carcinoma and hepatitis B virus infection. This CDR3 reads CASSFGRGGLSDTQYF. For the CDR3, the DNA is TGTGCCAGCAGTTTTGGGCGGGGAGGCCTATCGGATACGCAGTATTTT.